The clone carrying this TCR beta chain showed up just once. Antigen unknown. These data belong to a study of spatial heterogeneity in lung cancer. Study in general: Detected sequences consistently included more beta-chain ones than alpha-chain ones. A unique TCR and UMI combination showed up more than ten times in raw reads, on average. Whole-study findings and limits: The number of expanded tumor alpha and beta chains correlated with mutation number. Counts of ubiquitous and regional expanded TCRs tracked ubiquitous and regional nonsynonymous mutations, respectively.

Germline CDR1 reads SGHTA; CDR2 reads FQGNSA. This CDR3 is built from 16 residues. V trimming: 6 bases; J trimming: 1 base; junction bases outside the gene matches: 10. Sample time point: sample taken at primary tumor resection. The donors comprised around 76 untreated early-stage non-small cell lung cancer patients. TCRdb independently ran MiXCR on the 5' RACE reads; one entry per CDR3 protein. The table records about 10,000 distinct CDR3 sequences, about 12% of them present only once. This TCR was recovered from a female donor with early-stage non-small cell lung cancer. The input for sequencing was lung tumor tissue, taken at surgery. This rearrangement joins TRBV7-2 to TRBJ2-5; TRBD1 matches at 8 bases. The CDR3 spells CASRPTGGSPQETQYF. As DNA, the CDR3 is TGTGCCAGCAGGCCAACAGGGGGATCCCCCCAAGAGACCCAGTACTTC.